The rows below give T cell receptor beta chains drawn from one sample of a study of identifying expanded T cells in peripheral blood. Profiling relied on immunoSEQ multiplex PCR, and the TCRdb table lists in-frame clones only, not all of them. The sample consists of 80,000 or so clones, 84% of them appearing once. Sequencing was performed on blood. Source of these receptors: a person aged 18 to 75 in good health. CDR3s include the opening cysteine and the closing phenylalanine or tryptophan. The D gene is left open where the match is weak. The listing skips clone size in some rows; elsewhere it reads once, few, many or a size class.

V gene	clone size	D gene	J gene	CDR3 DNA	CDR3 protein
TRBV29-1	-	TRBD2	TRBJ2-3	TGCAGCGTCCGGACTAGCGGGGAGTACACAGATACGCAGTATTTT	CSVRTSGEYTDTQYF
TRBV6-6	-	TRBD1	TRBJ1-5	TGTGCCAGTAGGACAGGGGTCCAGCCCCAGCATTTT	CASRTGVQPQHF
TRBV5-1	-	TRBD1	TRBJ1-4	TGCGCCAGCACTGGGACAGGTGAAGGGGAAAAACTGTTTTTT	CASTGTGEGEKLFF
TRBV14	-	TRBD1	TRBJ2-6	TGTGCCAGCAGCCAAGTCAGATGGGACAGGGTCTCTGGGGCCAACGTCCTGACTTTC	CASSQVRWDRVSGANVLTF
TRBV7-9	-	-	TRBJ1-1	TGTGCCAGCAGCTTAGCCTTCACTGAAGCTTTCTTT	CASSLAFTEAFF
TRBV4-2	once	TRBD2	TRBJ2-1	TGTGCCAGCAGCCAGGGGACTAGCGGGAGGGCTGCCTACAATGAGCAGTTCTTC	CASSQGTSGRAAYNEQFF
TRBV5-4	-	TRBD1	TRBJ2-5	TGTGCCAGCGGGGTGGACAGGGAAGAGACCCAGTACTTC	CASGVDREETQYF
TRBV19	-	TRBD2	TRBJ2-2	TGTGCCAGTAGTCTCCTGGGGAGGCGGGAGATTAACACCGGGGAGCTGTTTTTT	CASSLLGRREINTGELFF
TRBV10-1	-	-	TRBJ2-2	TGCGCCAGCACCCCGGACGACACTAGCCCCGGGGAGCTGTTTTTT	CASTPDDTSPGELFF
TRBV11-3	-	-	TRBJ2-3	TGTGCCTCATCCCCAACGGCTAGCACAGATACGCAGTATTTT	CASSPTASTDTQYF
TRBV19	-	-	TRBJ1-5	TGTGCCAGTAGTATCTCCGACAGAAATCAGCCCCAGCATTTT	CASSISDRNQPQHF
TRBV4-3	few	TRBD2	TRBJ2-1	TGCGCCAGCAGCCAAGATTCCCTACCGGGACTAGCGGGAGGGCCTTTTAATGAGCAGTTCTTC	CASSQDSLPGLAGGPFNEQFF
TRBV9	-	-	TRBJ2-1	TGTGCCAGCAGCGTAGGTCGGACAGAACTTTACAATGAGCAGTTCTTC	CASSVGRTELYNEQFF
TRBV18	-	-	TRBJ2-3	TGTGCCAGCTCATTGATGGGGGCTAGCACAGATACGCAGTATTTT	CASSLMGASTDTQYF
TRBV5-1	-	-	TRBJ2-3	TGCGCCAGCAGCTTGGGCCCCACAGGGAGAAGCACAGATACGCAGTATTTT	CASSLGPTGRSTDTQYF
TRBV12-2	-	-	TRBJ2-2	TGTGCCAGCAGCTCAACCCCGTTCGCGAACACCGGGGAGCTGTTTTTT	CASSSTPFANTGELFF
TRBV6-5	-	-	TRBJ2-3	TGTGCCAGCAGTTACCTGGGGACTAGCACAGATACGCAGTATTTT	CASSYLGTSTDTQYF
TRBV28	-	-	TRBJ1-3	TGTGCCAGCAGTTCCATGGACCCTGGAAACACCATATATTTT	CASSSMDPGNTIYF
TRBV18	-	TRBD1	TRBJ2-3	TGTGCCAGCTCACCAATTGGCCCCGGGACAGGGCGCACAGATACGCAGTATTTT	CASSPIGPGTGRTDTQYF
TRBV28	medium-sized	TRBD2	TRBJ2-1	TGTGCCAGCAACTCGGGGACTAGCGGGAGCGATGAGCAGTTCTTC	CASNSGTSGSDEQFF
TRBV28	-	-	TRBJ2-1	TGTGCCAGCAGACGGGGAGCTGAGCAGTTCTTC	CASRRGAEQFF
TRBV19	-	-	TRBJ2-1	TGTGCCAGTAGTACGGCGGGTTACTCCTACAATGAGCAGTTCTTC	CASSTAGYSYNEQFF
TRBV28	-	TRBD2	TRBJ2-5	TGTGCCAGCAGTTTTTCCGGGAGGGGGGACCAAGAGACCCAGTACTTC	CASSFSGRGDQETQYF
TRBV4-2	-	-	TRBJ1-1	TGTGCCAGCAGCCAAGAGGCAGGGCTTGATGAAGCTTTCTTT	CASSQEAGLDEAFF
TRBV7-3	-	-	TRBJ2-3	TGTGCCAGCAGCGAGGAGGCGAGGGGATTCGTGGGCACAGATACGCAGTATTTT	CASSEEARGFVGTDTQYF
TRBV2	-	TRBD2	TRBJ2-7	TGTGCCAGCGGCGTGGGGACTAGCGGGCGGAGCTCCTACGAGCAGTACTTC	CASGVGTSGRSSYEQYF
TRBV9	-	TRBD2	TRBJ2-2	TGTGCCAGCAGCCCGGGGATACTAGCGAAAACCGGGGAGCTGTTTTTT	CASSPGILAKTGELFF
TRBV18	once	TRBD2	TRBJ2-1	TGTGCCAGCTCACCGCTGACTAGCGTTAATGAGCAGTTCTTC	CASSPLTSVNEQFF
TRBV27	-	-	TRBJ2-1	TGTGCCAGCAGTTTAAGGGCCCCTTCCGACGAGCAGTTCTTC	CASSLRAPSDEQFF
TRBV5-6	-	TRBD2	TRBJ2-1	TGTGCCAGCAGCTTGGAGACTAGCGGGAGGAATGAGCAGTTCTTC	CASSLETSGRNEQFF
TRBV5-1	-	TRBD1	TRBJ2-3	TGCGCCAGCAGCTTGGGACAGGGGGCGCAAAATACGCAGTATTTT	CASSLGQGAQNTQYF
TRBV5-1	-	-	TRBJ2-5	TGCGCCAGCAGCAGCAACCAAGAGACCCAGTACTTC	CASSSNQETQYF